This TCR beta chain derives from a study of patients and donors after allogeneic stem cell transplantation. This clonotype was seen many times. TCRdb called the RT-PCR reads again in MiXCR, with one record for every CDR3 protein. The sample lists approximately 98,000 distinct CDR3 sequences, approximately 35% seen once, with 27% in the top ten. The CDR3 is 14 amino acids. Germline V CDR1 and CDR2: LGHNA, YSLEER. Trimming left V 1 base short and J 5 bases short, with 11 bases between. The chain joins TRBV4-3 to TRBJ1-1; D not certain. Material: blood, either unsorted or a sorted T cell fraction (not recorded which). The receptor's source is a human donor who was either an allogeneic HSCT recipient or a stem cell or donor lymphocyte infusion donor (not recorded which). It is not recorded whose cells these are; they may come from a transplant donor. The CDR3 nucleotides read TGCGCCAGCAGCCAAGTCGTGACTGGTACTGAAGCTTTCTTT. This translates into CASSQVVTGTEAFF.